Listed below are T cell receptor beta chains from one sample, sequenced in a study of persistence of HIV-infected CD4 T cells. Only in-frame clones appear in the TCRdb table, and some are missing; sequencing was by immunoSEQ multiplex PCR. The sample has approximately 15,000 clones, 71% seen once. For these TCRs, the target antigens are not known. The sample in question was CD4+ T cells sorted from PBMCs after approximately 19-hour stimulation, obtained from a patient who received antiretroviral therapy. Source of these receptors: an adult man with HIV who was CMV-seropositive. CDR3s include the opening cysteine and the closing phenylalanine or tryptophan. The order of the fields is D gene, J gene, V gene, clone size, CDR3 protein, CDR3 DNA. D genes are given only for firm matches. The size of a clone is reported for some rows only, either as once, few or many, or as a class for expanded clones.

D gene: -
J gene: TRBJ2-7
V gene: TRBV15
clone size: once
CDR3 protein: CATSRDLGRAGEQYF
CDR3 DNA: TGTGCCACCAGCAGAGATTTAGGGCGAGCGGGTGAGCAGTACTTC

D gene: TRBD1
J gene: TRBJ1-1
V gene: TRBV10-3
clone size: -
CDR3 protein: CAIARDRDNTEAFF
CDR3 DNA: TGTGCCATCGCAAGGGACAGGGATAACACTGAAGCTTTCTTT

D gene: -
J gene: TRBJ1-1
V gene: TRBV7-3
clone size: -
CDR3 protein: CASSRFKNTEAFF
CDR3 DNA: TGTGCCAGCAGCCGGTTCAAGAACACTGAAGCTTTCTTT

D gene: TRBD1
J gene: TRBJ1-5
V gene: TRBV6-1
clone size: few
CDR3 protein: CASSEGQVSNQPQHF
CDR3 DNA: TGTGCCAGCAGTGAGGGACAGGTTAGCAATCAGCCCCAGCATTTT

D gene: TRBD2
J gene: TRBJ2-7
V gene: TRBV24-1
clone size: -
CDR3 protein: CATSAASGSIYEQYF
CDR3 DNA: TGTGCCACCAGTGCGGCTAGCGGGAGTATCTACGAGCAGTACTTC

D gene: TRBD1
J gene: TRBJ2-3
V gene: TRBV19
clone size: -
CDR3 protein: CATSDRSFSDTQYF
CDR3 DNA: TGTGCCACCTCGGACAGGTCATTTTCAGATACGCAGTATTTT

D gene: TRBD1
J gene: TRBJ2-1
V gene: TRBV2
clone size: -
CDR3 protein: CASTGQGVNEQFF
CDR3 DNA: TGTGCCAGCACCGGACAGGGGGTGAATGAGCAGTTCTTC

D gene: -
J gene: TRBJ2-7
V gene: TRBV27
clone size: -
CDR3 protein: CASSLGRTYEQYF
CDR3 DNA: TGTGCCAGCAGTTTAGGGAGGACCTACGAGCAGTACTTC

D gene: -
J gene: TRBJ1-5
V gene: TRBV6-5
clone size: -
CDR3 protein: CASSYKSGGDQPQHF
CDR3 DNA: TGTGCCAGCAGTTACAAATCCGGGGGCGATCAGCCCCAGCATTTT

D gene: -
J gene: TRBJ1-3
V gene: TRBV19
clone size: -
CDR3 protein: CASSPGHSGNTIYF
CDR3 DNA: TGTGCCAGTAGTCCAGGTCACTCTGGAAACACCATATATTTT

D gene: TRBD1
J gene: TRBJ1-6
V gene: TRBV6-1
clone size: -
CDR3 protein: CASSDRQGYNSPLHF
CDR3 DNA: TGTGCCAGCAGTGACCGACAGGGTTATAATTCACCCCTCCACTTT

D gene: -
J gene: TRBJ2-7
V gene: TRBV7-2
clone size: -
CDR3 protein: CASSPRTEFYEQYF
CDR3 DNA: TGTGCCAGCAGCCCTCGGACGGAATTTTACGAGCAGTACTTC

D gene: -
J gene: TRBJ2-1
V gene: TRBV5-1
clone size: -
CDR3 protein: CASSPDGGRPYNEQFF
CDR3 DNA: TGCGCCAGCAGCCCCGATGGGGGGCGCCCCTACAATGAGCAGTTCTTC

D gene: TRBD1
J gene: TRBJ1-1
V gene: TRBV7-2
clone size: once
CDR3 protein: CASSWVRGRHTEAFF
CDR3 DNA: TGTGCCAGCAGCTGGGTTAGGGGGCGCCACACTGAAGCTTTCTTT

D gene: -
J gene: TRBJ2-2
V gene: TRBV7-9
clone size: -
CDR3 protein: CASSRALRPNTGELFF
CDR3 DNA: TGTGCCAGCAGCCGGGCCCTCAGACCGAACACCGGGGAGCTGTTTTTT

D gene: -
J gene: TRBJ2-4
V gene: TRBV3-1/TRBV3-2
clone size: -
CDR3 protein: CASSQAGVRAKNIQYF
CDR3 DNA: TGTGCCAGCAGCCAAGCTGGGGTCCGGGCCAAAAACATTCAGTACTTC

D gene: -
J gene: TRBJ2-6
V gene: TRBV18
clone size: -
CDR3 protein: CASTSLNSGANVLTF
CDR3 DNA: TGTGCCAGCACCTCCCTGAACTCTGGGGCCAACGTCCTGACTTTC

D gene: -
J gene: TRBJ2-4
V gene: TRBV27
clone size: once
CDR3 protein: CASSLGQGLAKNIQYF
CDR3 DNA: TGTGCCAGCAGTTTAGGCCAGGGACTAGCCAAAAACATTCAGTACTTC

D gene: TRBD1
J gene: TRBJ1-4
V gene: TRBV7-2
clone size: -
CDR3 protein: CASSTIRGEKLFF
CDR3 DNA: TGTGCCAGCAGCACAATCAGGGGGGAAAAACTGTTTTTT

D gene: -
J gene: TRBJ1-2
V gene: TRBV11-2
clone size: -
CDR3 protein: CASSRGTDGYTF
CDR3 DNA: TGTGCCAGCAGCAGAGGGACGGATGGCTACACCTTC

D gene: -
J gene: TRBJ1-6
V gene: TRBV5-1
clone size: medium-sized
CDR3 protein: CASSSWGPRGDSPLHF
CDR3 DNA: TGCGCCAGCAGCTCCTGGGGCCCGAGGGGTGATTCACCCCTCCACTTT

D gene: -
J gene: TRBJ1-1
V gene: TRBV5-1
clone size: -
CDR3 protein: CASSPLGQGRVEAFF
CDR3 DNA: TGCGCCAGCAGCCCCCTTGGGCAGGGGAGAGTTGAAGCTTTCTTT

D gene: -
J gene: TRBJ2-7
V gene: TRBV11-3
clone size: -
CDR3 protein: CASSLGLVRGEINEQYF
CDR3 DNA: TGTGCCAGCAGCTTAGGTCTAGTGAGGGGGGAGATAAACGAGCAGTACTTC

D gene: -
J gene: TRBJ2-7
V gene: TRBV20-1
clone size: -
CDR3 protein: CSARATYEQYF
CDR3 DNA: TGCAGTGCCAGAGCCACCTACGAGCAGTACTTC

D gene: TRBD1
J gene: TRBJ2-7
V gene: TRBV5-1
clone size: -
CDR3 protein: CASSSGTGGSYEQYF
CDR3 DNA: TGCGCCAGCAGCTCCGGGACAGGGGGCTCCTACGAGCAGTACTTC

D gene: -
J gene: TRBJ1-5
V gene: TRBV6-2/TRBV6-3
clone size: once
CDR3 protein: CASSYFGQPQHF
CDR3 DNA: TGTGCCAGCAGTTATTTCGGTCAGCCCCAGCATTTT

D gene: -
J gene: TRBJ1-2
V gene: TRBV4-1
clone size: -
CDR3 protein: CASSQDWGTEGSGYTF
CDR3 DNA: TGCGCCAGCAGCCAAGATTGGGGTACGGAGGGGTCTGGCTACACCTTC

D gene: -
J gene: TRBJ2-3
V gene: TRBV10-1
clone size: few
CDR3 protein: CASSGDKNTDTQYF
CDR3 DNA: TGCGCCAGCAGTGGAGACAAAAACACAGATACGCAGTATTTT